This T cell receptor beta chain stems from a study of CD8+CD57+ T cells in acquired aplastic anemia. Study details: Sorted CD4+ plus CD8+ cells gave DNA averaging roughly 3 ug.

In patients chosen for sequencing, flow cytometry had shown CD8+CD57+ cell expansion. This clonotype was observed at least ten times. Profiles of TCR beta VDJ and CDR3 were generated from a genomic DNA template. TCRdb reprocessed the reads with MiXCR, giving one entry per CDR3 protein. The sample consists of some 140,000 distinct CDR3 sequences, over 50% of them appearing once. This CDR3 region has 15 residues. V gave up 5 bases and J gave up 4 bases; unmatched junction bases: 7. Germline V lookup: CDR1 MNHNS, CDR2 SASEGT. The sequence was collected from a human donor with aplastic anemia. Sequencing input: sorted CD4+, CD8+, or CD8+CD57+ T cells (not recorded which) from PBMCs. This chain uses TRBV6-1 with TRBJ1-1; 10 bases align to TRBD1. CDR3 DNA: TGTGCCAGCAGTCCCTCCGGGACAGGGGTCACTGAAGCTTTCTTT. It codes for CASSPSGTGVTEAFF.